This T cell receptor (beta chain) was captured in a study of T-cell memory formation after mild COVID-19. A few counts support this clonotype. In TCRdb, the 5' RACE reads were re-called with MiXCR into one record per CDR3 protein. The table records hundreds of thousands of distinct CDR3 sequences, roughly an eighth of them present only once. This CDR3 comprises 13 residues. Germline-derived CDR1 and CDR2 are MNHEY and SVGAGI. The V and J ends lost 6 bases and 3 bases, in that order; junction bases with no gene match: 5. The sample taken for sequencing was PBMCs or a T cell subset sorted from them (not recorded which). J is TRBJ2-7 and V is TRBV6-5, with TRBD1 identical over 7 bases. This receptor was identified in a man aged 18-30 years who had mild COVID-19 (a few samples of this study predate the infection). Cell type and time point are not known. CDR3 protein: CASSSTGHYEQYF. The CDR3 coding sequence is TGTGCCAGCAGCTCGACAGGGCACTACGAGCAGTACTTC.